This T cell receptor (beta chain) comes out of a study of CD8 T cells in ankylosing spondylitis. The table lists this clonotype with many counts. Its antigen is as yet unknown. V trimming: 4 bases; J trimming: 9 bases; junction bases outside the gene matches: 9. Germline V gene data show CDR1 as KGHDR and CDR2 as SFDVKD. The CDR3 totals 15 residues. Using quantitative 5'-RACE with molecular barcodes, the authors made TCR beta libraries. TCRdb analysed the 5' RACE reads with MiXCR anew, one entry per CDR3 protein. The sample yields about 340,000 distinct CDR3 sequences, 8% seen once. Study-level results: Fewer than ten highly homologous variants made up a TCR beta motif that seemed to typify ankylosing spondylitis blood. Relatively rare in peripheral blood, disease-linked clones were also CD8+. According to the report, clones linked to the disease were significantly enriched in matched synovial fluid samples taken from ankylosing spondylitis patients.

This chain joins TRBV24-1 and TRBJ2-2; 8 bases align to TRBD1. Sequenced material: blood, either unsorted or a sorted T cell fraction (not recorded which). This sequence was found in a male donor with ankylosing spondylitis. CDR3 sequence reads: CATSERDRRGRELFF. The CDR3, as DNA: TGTGCCACCAGTGAACGGGACAGGAGGGGGCGGGAGCTGTTTTTT.